The clone carrying this T cell receptor (beta chain) was recorded a few times. Germline assignment: CDR1 SGHNT and CDR2 YYREEE (reference sequence). Trimming took off 9 bases at V and 7 bases at J, with 14 bases between the two ends. The CDR3 length is 11 residues. The library gave individual cDNA molecules unique molecular identifiers. In TCRdb, the RACE reads were re-called with MiXCR into one record per CDR3 protein. Altogether 100,000 or so distinct CDR3 sequences are present, 30% to 35% being singletons, with the ten largest covering 2.5% to 3.5%. The data are from a study of human T cells and chemical hapten exposure. The wider study: Patches with 0.01% DPC went on the upper back, and the tests were read at 6 days.

Time point defined: patch test 3, about 24 weeks after DPC sensitization. This sample's treatment: therapeutic diphenylcyclopropenone sensitization with weekly scalp DPC. The clonotype was recovered from a man aged 35 to 55 with alopecia areata. Some clones in this sample may be carry-over from other donors' samples. V is TRBV5-4 and J is TRBJ2-7; D tentatively reads TRBD1 or TRBD2 (6 bases each). Sequencing was performed on whole blood, taken in connection with sensitization to the hapten diphenylcyclopropenone (DPC). The CDR3 sequence: CATIQGREQYF. In DNA, the CDR3 is TGTGCCACCATCCAGGGGAGGGAGCAGTACTTC.